Only a few counts were recorded for the clone carrying this T cell receptor (beta chain). Relapse was seen in all patients after autologous stem cell transplantation, and brentuximab vedotin exposure was variable. Under best response, outcomes were complete response, partial response or progressive disease. The sample belongs to a study of PD-1 blockade in classical Hodgkin lymphoma. Profiled with immunoSEQ multiplex PCR; TCRdb holds only in-frame clones, not every one. The data hold about 40,000 clones, with less than 80% observed a single time. CDR3 length equals 14 residues. V shed 1 base and J 5 bases; nucleotides not matched to a gene: 4. Looked up from germline, CDR1 is SGHTA and CDR2 is FQGNSA.

Specimen: peripheral blood mononuclear cells (PBMCs), collected at baseline. This TCR was sampled from a human donor with classical Hodgkin lymphoma. The chain employs TRBV7-2 and TRBJ1-2; 7 bases are a match to TRBD1. CDR3 bases: TGTGCCAGCAGCTTAGATCCAGGGGGTTATGGCTACACCTTC. Translation gives CASSLDPGGYGYTF.